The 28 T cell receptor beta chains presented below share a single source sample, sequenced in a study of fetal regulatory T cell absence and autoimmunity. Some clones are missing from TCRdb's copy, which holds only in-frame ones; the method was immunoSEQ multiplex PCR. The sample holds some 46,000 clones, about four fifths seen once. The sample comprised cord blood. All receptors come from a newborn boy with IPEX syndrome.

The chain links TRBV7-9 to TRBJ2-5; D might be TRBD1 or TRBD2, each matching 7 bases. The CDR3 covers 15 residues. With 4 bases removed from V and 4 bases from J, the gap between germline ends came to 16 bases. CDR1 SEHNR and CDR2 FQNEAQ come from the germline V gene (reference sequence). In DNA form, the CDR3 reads TGTGCCAGCAGCTACCCCGACAGGGAGGGAGAGACCCAGTACTTC. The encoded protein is CASSYPDREGETQYF.

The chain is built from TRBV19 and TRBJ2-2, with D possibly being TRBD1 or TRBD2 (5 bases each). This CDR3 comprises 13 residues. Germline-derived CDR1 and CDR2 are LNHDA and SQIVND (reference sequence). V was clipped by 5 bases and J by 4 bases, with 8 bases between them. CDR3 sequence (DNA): TGTGCCAGTAGTCCCGGGACCACCGGGGAGCTGTTTTTT. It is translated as CASSPGTTGELFF.

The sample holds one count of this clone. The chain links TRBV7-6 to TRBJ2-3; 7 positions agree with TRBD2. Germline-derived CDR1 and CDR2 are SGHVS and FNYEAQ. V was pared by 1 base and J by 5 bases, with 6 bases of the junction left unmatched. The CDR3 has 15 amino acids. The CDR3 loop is CASSLEGGARDTQYF. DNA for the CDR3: TGTGCCAGCAGCTTAGAGGGAGGGGCCAGAGATACGCAGTATTTT.

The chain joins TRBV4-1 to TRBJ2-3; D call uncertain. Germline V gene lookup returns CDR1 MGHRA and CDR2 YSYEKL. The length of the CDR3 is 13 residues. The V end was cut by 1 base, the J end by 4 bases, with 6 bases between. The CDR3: CASSQGRSDTQYF. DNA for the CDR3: TGCGCCAGCAGCCAAGGAAGATCAGATACGCAGTATTTT.

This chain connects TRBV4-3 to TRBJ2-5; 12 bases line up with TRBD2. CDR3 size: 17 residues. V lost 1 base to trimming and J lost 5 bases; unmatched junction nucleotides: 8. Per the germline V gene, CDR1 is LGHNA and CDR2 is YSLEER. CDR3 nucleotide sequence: TGCGCCAGCAGCCAAGTTGGACTAGCGGGGAGTCGGGAGACCCAGTACTTC. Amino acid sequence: CASSQVGLAGSRETQYF.

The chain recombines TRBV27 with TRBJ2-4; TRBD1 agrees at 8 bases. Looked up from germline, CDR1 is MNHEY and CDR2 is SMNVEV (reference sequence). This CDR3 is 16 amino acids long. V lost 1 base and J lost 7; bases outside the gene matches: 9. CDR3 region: CASSLYPTGVENIQYF. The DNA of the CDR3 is TGTGCCAGCAGTTTATACCCGACAGGGGTCGAGAACATTCAGTACTTC.

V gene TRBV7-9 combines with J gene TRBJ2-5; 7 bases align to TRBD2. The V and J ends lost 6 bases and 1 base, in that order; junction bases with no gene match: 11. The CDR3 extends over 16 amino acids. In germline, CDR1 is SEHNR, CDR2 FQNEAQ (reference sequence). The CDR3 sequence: CASRKRSGARQETQYF. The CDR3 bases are TGTGCCAGCAGAAAACGGAGCGGGGCCCGCCAAGAGACCCAGTACTTC.

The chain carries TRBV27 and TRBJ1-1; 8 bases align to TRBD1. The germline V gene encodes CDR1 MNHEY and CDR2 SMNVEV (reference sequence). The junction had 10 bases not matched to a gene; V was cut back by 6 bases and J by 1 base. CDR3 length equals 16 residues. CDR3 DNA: TGTGCCAGCAGCAAAGACTCCGGGACAGGGAACACTGAAGCTTTCTTT. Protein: CASSKDSGTGNTEAFF.

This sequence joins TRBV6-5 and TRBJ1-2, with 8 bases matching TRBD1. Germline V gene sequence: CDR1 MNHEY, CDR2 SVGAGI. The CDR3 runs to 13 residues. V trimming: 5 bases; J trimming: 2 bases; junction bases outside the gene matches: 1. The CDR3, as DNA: TGTGCCAGCAGTCGACAGGGGAACTATGGCTACACCTTC. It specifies CASSRQGNYGYTF.

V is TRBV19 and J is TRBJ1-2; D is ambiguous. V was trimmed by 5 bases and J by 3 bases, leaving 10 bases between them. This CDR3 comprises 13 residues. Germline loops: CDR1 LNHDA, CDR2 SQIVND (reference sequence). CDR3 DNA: TGTGCCAGTAGTGAGATGGAGGACTATGGCTACACCTTC. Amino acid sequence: CASSEMEDYGYTF.

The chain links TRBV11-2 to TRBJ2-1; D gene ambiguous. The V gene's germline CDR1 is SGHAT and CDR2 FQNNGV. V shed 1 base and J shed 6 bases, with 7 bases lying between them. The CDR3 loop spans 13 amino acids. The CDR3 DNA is TGTGCCAGCAGCTTAGGGGCTGGCAATGAGCAGTTCTTC. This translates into CASSLGAGNEQFF.

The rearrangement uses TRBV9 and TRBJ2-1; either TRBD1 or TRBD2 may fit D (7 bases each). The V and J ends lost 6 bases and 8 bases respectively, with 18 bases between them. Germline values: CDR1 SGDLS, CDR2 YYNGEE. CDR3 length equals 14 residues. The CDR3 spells CASTQGGGGDEQFF. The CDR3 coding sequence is TGTGCCAGCACCCAGGGGGGGGGCGGGGATGAGCAGTTCTTC.

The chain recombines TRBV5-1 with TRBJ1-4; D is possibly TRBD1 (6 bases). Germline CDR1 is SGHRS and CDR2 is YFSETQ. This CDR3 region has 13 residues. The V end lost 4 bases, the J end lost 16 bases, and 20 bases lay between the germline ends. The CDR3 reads CASSPAIQGQWFF. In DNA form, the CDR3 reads TGCGCCAGCAGCCCTGCGATTCAGGGGCAATGGTTTTTT. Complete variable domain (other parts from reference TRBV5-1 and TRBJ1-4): KAGVTQTPRYLIKTRGQQVTLSCSPISGHRSVSWYQQTPGQGLQFLFEYFSETQRNKGNFPGRFSGRQFSNSRSEMNVSTLELGDSALYLCASSPAIQGQWFFGSGTQLSVL.

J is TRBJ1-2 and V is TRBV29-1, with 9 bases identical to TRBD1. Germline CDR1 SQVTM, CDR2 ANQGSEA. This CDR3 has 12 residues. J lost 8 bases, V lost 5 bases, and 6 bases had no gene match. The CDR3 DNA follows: TGCAGCGTTAGACAGGGGGACAGCGGCTACACCTTC. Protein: CSVRQGDSGYTF.

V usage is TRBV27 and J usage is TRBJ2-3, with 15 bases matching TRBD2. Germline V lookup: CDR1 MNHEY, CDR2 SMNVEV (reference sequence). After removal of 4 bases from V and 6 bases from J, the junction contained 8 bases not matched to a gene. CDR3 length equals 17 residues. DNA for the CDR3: TGTGCCAGCAGTTATGGACTAGCGGGAGGGCCGGTTGATACGCAGTATTTT. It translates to CASSYGLAGGPVDTQYF.

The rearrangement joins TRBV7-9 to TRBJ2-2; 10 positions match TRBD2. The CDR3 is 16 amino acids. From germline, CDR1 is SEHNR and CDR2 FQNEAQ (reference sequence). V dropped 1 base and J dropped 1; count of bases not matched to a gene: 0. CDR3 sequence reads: CASSLGLAGNTGELFF. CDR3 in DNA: TGTGCCAGCAGCTTAGGACTAGCGGGGAACACCGGGGAGCTGTTTTTT. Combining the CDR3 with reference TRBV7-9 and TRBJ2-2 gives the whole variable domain DTGVSQNPRHKITKRGQNVTFRCDPISEHNRLYWYRQTLGQGPEFLTYFQNEAQLEKSRLLSDRFSAERPKGSFSTLEIQRTEQGDSAMYLCASSLGLAGNTGELFFGEGSRLTVL.

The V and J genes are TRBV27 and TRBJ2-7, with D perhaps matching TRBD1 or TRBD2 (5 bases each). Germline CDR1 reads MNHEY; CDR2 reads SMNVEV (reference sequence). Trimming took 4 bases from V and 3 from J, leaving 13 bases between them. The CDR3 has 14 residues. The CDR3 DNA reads TGTGCCAGCAGTTCTCGGGGACGGAGCTACGAGCAGTACTTC. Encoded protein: CASSSRGRSYEQYF.

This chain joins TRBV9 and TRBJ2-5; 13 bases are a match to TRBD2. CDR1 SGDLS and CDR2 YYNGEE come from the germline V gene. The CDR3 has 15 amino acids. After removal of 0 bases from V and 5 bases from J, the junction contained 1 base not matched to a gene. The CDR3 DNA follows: TGTGCCAGCAGCGTAGAGGGACTAGCGGGGGAGACCCAGTACTTC. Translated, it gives CASSVEGLAGETQYF.

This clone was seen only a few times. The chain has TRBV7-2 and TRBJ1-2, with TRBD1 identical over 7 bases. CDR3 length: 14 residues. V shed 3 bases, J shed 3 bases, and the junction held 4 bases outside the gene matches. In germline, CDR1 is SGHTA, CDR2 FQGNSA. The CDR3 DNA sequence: TGTGCCAGCAGCTTCGCAGGGACAGACTATGGCTACACCTTC. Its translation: CASSFAGTDYGYTF.

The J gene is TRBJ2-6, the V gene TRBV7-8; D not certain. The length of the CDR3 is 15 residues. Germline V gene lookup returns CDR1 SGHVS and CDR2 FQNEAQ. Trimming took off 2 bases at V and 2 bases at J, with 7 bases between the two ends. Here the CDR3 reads CASSLLAAGANVLTF. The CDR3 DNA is TGTGCCAGCAGCTTACTGGCTGCTGGGGCCAACGTCCTGACTTTC.

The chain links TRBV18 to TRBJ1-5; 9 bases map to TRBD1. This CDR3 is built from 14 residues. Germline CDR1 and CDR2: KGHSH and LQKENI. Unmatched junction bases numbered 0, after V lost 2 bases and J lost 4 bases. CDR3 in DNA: TGTGCCAGCTCACCAGGGACAGGGAATCAGCCCCAGCATTTT. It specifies CASSPGTGNQPQHF.

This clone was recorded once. CDR3 in DNA: TGTGCCAGCACCCCTAGGGCGTTACTGGTACCCCGCAATCAGCCCCAGCATTTT. Protein: CASTPRALLVPRNQPQHF. The chain uses TRBV6-9 and TRBJ1-5; D is unclear. CDR1 and CDR2 (germline): MNHGY, SVAAGI. The CDR3 spans 18 residues. The ends were cut back, 7 bases at V and 2 bases at J, with 24 bases in the middle.

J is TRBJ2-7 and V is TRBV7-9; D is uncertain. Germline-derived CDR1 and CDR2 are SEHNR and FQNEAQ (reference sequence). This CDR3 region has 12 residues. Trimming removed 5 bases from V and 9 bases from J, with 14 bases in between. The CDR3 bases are TGTGCCAGCAGCCTCACCGGGTTTGTGCAGTACTTC. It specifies CASSLTGFVQYF.

Here the CDR3 DNA reads TGCAGCGTCGCAGGGGGGACAGGGGACTATGGCTACACCTTC. Its translation is CSVAGGTGDYGYTF. The V call is TRBV29-1, the J call TRBJ1-2; TRBD1 matches at 10 bases. V shed 6 bases and J 3 bases; nucleotides not matched to a gene: 7. The germline V gene encodes CDR1 SQVTM and CDR2 ANQGSEA. The CDR3 runs 14 residues.

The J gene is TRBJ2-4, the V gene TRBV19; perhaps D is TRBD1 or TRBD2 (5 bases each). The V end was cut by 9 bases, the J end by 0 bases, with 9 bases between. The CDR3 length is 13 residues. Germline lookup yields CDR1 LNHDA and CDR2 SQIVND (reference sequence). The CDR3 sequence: CASREIAKNIQYF. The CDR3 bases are TGTGCCAGCAGGGAGATAGCCAAAAACATTCAGTACTTC.

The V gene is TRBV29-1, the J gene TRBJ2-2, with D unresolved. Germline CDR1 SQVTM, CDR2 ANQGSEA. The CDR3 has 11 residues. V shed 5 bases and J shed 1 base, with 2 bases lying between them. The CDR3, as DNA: TGCAGCGTTTGGAACACCGGGGAGCTGTTTTTT. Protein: CSVWNTGELFF.

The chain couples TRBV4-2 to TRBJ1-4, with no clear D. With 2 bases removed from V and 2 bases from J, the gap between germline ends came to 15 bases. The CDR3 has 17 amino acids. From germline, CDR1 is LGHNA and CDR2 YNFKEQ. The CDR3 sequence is CASSQSAKRATNEKLFF. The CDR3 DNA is TGTGCCAGCAGCCAATCGGCCAAACGAGCGACTAATGAAAAACTGTTTTTT.

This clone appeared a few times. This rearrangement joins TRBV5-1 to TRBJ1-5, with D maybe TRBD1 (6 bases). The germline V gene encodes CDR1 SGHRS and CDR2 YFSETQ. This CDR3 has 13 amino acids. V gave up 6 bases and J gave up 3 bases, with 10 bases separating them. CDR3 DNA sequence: TGCGCCAGCATGTGGGGGCCCAATCAGCCCCAGCATTTT. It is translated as CASMWGPNQPQHF.